The 15 T cell receptor beta chains below were found in one sample sequenced in a study of CD8 T cells in ankylosing spondylitis. TCRdb reprocessed the 5' RACE reads with MiXCR, giving one entry per CDR3 protein. The sample consists of roughly 91,000 distinct CDR3 sequences, about 8.5% of them appearing once. The sample comprised blood, either unsorted or a sorted T cell fraction (not recorded which). The receptors here all came from a male donor with ankylosing spondylitis or in good health (not recorded which).

This clonotype was seen repeatedly, ten times or more. The chain links TRBV10-3 to TRBJ2-3; tentatively, D is TRBD2 (6 bases). CDR1 is ENHRY, CDR2 SYGVKD, per germline. The CDR3 contains 16 residues. Trimming removed 0 bases at V and 8 bases at J, with 18 bases between. As DNA, the CDR3 is TGTGCCATCAGTGAGTCTTTAGGCGGAACCGGGGGTACGCAGTATTTT. Protein sequence: CAISESLGGTGGTQYF.

This clonotype was detected many times. The chain carries TRBV3-1 and TRBJ2-3; D assignment may be TRBD1 or TRBD2 (5 bases each). The CDR3 extends over 15 amino acids. Germline assignment: CDR1 LGHDT and CDR2 YNNKEL (reference sequence). V was clipped by 1 base and J by 2 bases, with 10 bases between them. The CDR3 here is CASSQGGKNTDTQYF. The CDR3 DNA follows: TGTGCCAGCAGCCAAGGGGGGAAAAACACAGATACGCAGTATTTT.

This clonotype was recorded many times. The chain carries TRBV24-1 and TRBJ1-5; no definite D call. The CDR3 is made up of 12 amino acids. The germline V gene has CDR1 KGHDR and CDR2 SFDVKD. Trimming took off 9 bases at V and 0 bases at J, with 5 bases between the two ends. In DNA form, the CDR3 reads TGTGCCACCGGGTATAGCAATCAGCCCCAGCATTTT. Protein sequence: CATGYSNQPQHF.

Details on this clonotype: One junction end does not reproduce the germline sequence, and a read error may be involved. V is TRBV5-1 and J is TRBJ1-1; 7 bases align to TRBD1. CDR1 and CDR2 from the germline V gene are SGHRS and YFSETQ. This CDR3 is 16 amino acids long. The CDR3 loop is CANSLRGHRSNTEAFF. CDR3 nucleotide sequence: TGCGCCAACAGCTTGAGGGGGCACAGATCGAACACTGAAGCTTTCTTT.

At least ten counts were recorded for this clonotype. The chain joins TRBV10-3 to TRBJ1-4; D unresolved. Trimming left V 2 bases short and J 5 bases short, with 6 bases between. CDR1 ENHRY and CDR2 SYGVKD come from the germline V gene. CDR3 length: 13 amino acids. The CDR3 DNA follows: TGTGCCATCAGTGAGAGTGGGAATGAAAAACTGTTTTTT. Residues: CAISESGNEKLFF.

This clonotype was counted many times. This chain connects TRBV6-5 to TRBJ2-1; tentative D call: TRBD2 (6 bases). The CDR3 is 16 residues long. V lost 8 bases, J lost 0 bases, and 17 bases lay in between. Germline CDR1 reads MNHEY; CDR2 reads SVGAGI. CDR3 residues: CASRSTGDPSYNEQFF. DNA for the CDR3: TGTGCCAGCCGTTCCACGGGGGATCCCTCCTACAATGAGCAGTTCTTC.

This clonotype was seen ten or more times. The junction differs from germline at one of its ends, possibly a read error. CDR3 loop: CSVEGTSYEQYF. CDR3 nucleotide sequence: TGCAGCGTGGAAGGGACCTCCTACGAGCAGTACTTC. The V and J genes are TRBV29-1 and TRBJ2-7; tentatively, D is TRBD1 or TRBD2 (5 bases each). Germline CDR1 reads SQVTM; CDR2 reads ANQGSEA. CDR3 size: 12 residues.

This clonotype was recorded many times. The rearrangement joins TRBV3-1 to TRBJ2-7; D perhaps matches TRBD2 (6 bases). Trimming removed 2 bases from V and 3 bases from J, with 17 bases in between. Germline V lookup: CDR1 LGHDT, CDR2 YNNKEL (reference sequence). The CDR3 is 16 residues long. This CDR3 reads CASSQRLPAGSYEQYF. In nucleotides, the CDR3 is TGTGCCAGCAGCCAACGTCTTCCAGCGGGTAGCTACGAGCAGTACTTC.

This clonotype was counted between two and nine times. The chain employs TRBV20-1 and TRBJ2-5; D remains unclear. This CDR3 is 15 amino acids long. Germline CDR1 reads DFQATT; CDR2 reads SNEGSKA (reference sequence). V lost 0 bases, J lost 1 base, and 12 bases lay in between. CDR3 protein: CSARDSRTPQETQYF. In DNA, the CDR3 is TGCAGTGCTAGAGATTCTCGTACACCCCAAGAGACCCAGTACTTC.

The rearrangement links TRBV5-1 to TRBJ2-7; a possible D gene is TRBD1 (6 bases). The V gene's germline CDR1 is SGHRS and CDR2 YFSETQ. V was shortened by 4 bases and J by 6 bases, with 17 bases between the two germline ends. This CDR3 spans 14 amino acids. The CDR3 here is CASSPGTPGREQYF. The CDR3 region has the DNA TGCGCCAGCAGCCCCGGGACACCGGGACGCGAGCAGTACTTC.

This clonotype was recorded at least ten times. The V call is TRBV12-3 or TRBV12-4, the J call TRBJ1-4; D gene uncertain. This CDR3 has 16 amino acids. Between the trimmed V and J ends, which lost 0 bases and 5 bases, there was a span of 13 bases. CDR3 bases: TGTGCCAGCAGTTTAGCAGGATGGAGGCGAAATGAAAAACTGTTTTTT. This gives the protein CASSLAGWRRNEKLFF.

This clonotype was observed many times. The chain combines TRBV10-1 with TRBJ2-7; possible D gene TRBD1, 5 bases. The germline CDR1 and CDR2 sequences are WNHNN and SYGVQD (reference sequence). The CDR3 runs to 18 residues. Deletions cut 3 bases from V and 0 bases from J, with 21 bases between. CDR3 amino acids: CASSDISGWGLSSYEQYF. The CDR3 DNA reads as TGCGCCAGCAGTGATATCTCAGGGTGGGGCCTAAGCTCCTACGAGCAGTACTTC.

This clonotype was counted only a few times. CDR3 sequence (DNA): TGCAGCGTTGGGGGGCAAGGGCTCGACACTGAAGCTTTCTTT. Protein product: CSVGGQGLDTEAFF. The gene calls are TRBV29-1 and TRBJ1-1; TRBD1 might be the D (6 bases). This CDR3 contains 14 residues. Per the germline V gene, CDR1 is SQVTM and CDR2 is ANQGSEA. Trimming removed 4 bases at V and 3 bases at J, with 15 bases between.

This clonotype came up many times. The chain links TRBV14 to TRBJ2-3; 8 nucleotides match TRBD1. Germline V gene sequence: CDR1 SGHDN, CDR2 FVKESK. The ends lost 0 bases at V and 4 bases at J; junction bases unmatched: 15. This CDR3 has 19 amino acids. In nucleotides, the CDR3 is TGTGCCAGCAGCCAAGATAAGATAGTCACAGGGGGAGGCCCAGATACGCAGTATTTT. Its translation is CASSQDKIVTGGGPDTQYF.

This clonotype was detected ten times or more. The chain employs TRBV10-3 and TRBJ1-2; D ambiguous. Germline V gene sequence: CDR1 ENHRY, CDR2 SYGVKD. This CDR3 spans 15 amino acids. The V and J ends lost 0 bases and 4 bases respectively, with 12 bases between them. CDR3 sequence reads: CAISESQRSIYGYTF. CDR3 in DNA: TGTGCCATCAGTGAGTCCCAGCGCTCGATCTATGGCTACACCTTC.